This T cell receptor (beta chain) appears in the sequencing data of a study of T-cell memory formation after mild COVID-19. On this clonotype itself: The antigen is unknown.

This CDR3 is built from 12 residues. Trimming stripped 4 bases from V and 11 bases from J, with 14 bases between. 5'RACE primed from the constant segment yielded TCR alpha and TCR beta cDNA libraries bearing sample barcodes and UMIs. TCRdb re-analysed the 5' RACE reads in MiXCR, keeping a single row per CDR3 protein. Of about 400,000 distinct CDR3 sequences listed, approximately 24% are singletons. Study-wide results and caveats: There was no confirmation that second-wave clones peaking on day 37 were SARS-CoV-2 specific. Mainly in CM and EM were contracting CD4+ clones; CD8+ were in EMRA. CD4/CD8 balance characterized clones contracting day 15 to 85, and CD4+ skew characterized later expanders.

The TCR was taken from an adult woman who had mild COVID-19 (a few samples of this study predate the infection). Cell type and time point are not known. This chain links TRBV12-3 or TRBV12-4 with TRBJ1-1; no clear D gene. Input material: PBMCs or a T cell subset sorted from them (not recorded which). CDR3 in amino acids: CASSSRRVRAFF. CDR3 nucleotides: TGTGCCAGCAGTTCCCGTCGGGTAAGGGCTTTCTTT.